Presented here are 14 T cell receptor beta chains from one specimen sequenced in a study of control samples from healthy donors and cancer patients. The repertoire was sequenced with immunoSEQ multiplex PCR; TCRdb's copy has only in-frame clones and lacks some. The data show about 130,000 clones, about 95% seen once. The sequenced sample was PBMCs. Receptor source: a man aged 55 to 70 with colorectal cancer.

The CDR3 reads CASSLVGESGNTIYF. The CDR3 DNA is TGTGCCAGCAGCTTAGTAGGGGAATCTGGAAACACCATATATTTT. The rearrangement uses TRBV7-8 and TRBJ1-3; D might be TRBD1 (5 bases). The CDR3 has 15 residues. V shed 1 base and J shed 1 base, with 8 bases lying between them. Germline values: CDR1 SGHVS, CDR2 FQNEAQ.

The gene calls are TRBV5-1 and TRBJ2-7; D gene ambiguous. Trimming took off 0 bases at V and 0 bases at J, with 7 bases between the two ends. The germline V gene encodes CDR1 SGHRS and CDR2 YFSETQ. The length of the CDR3 is 14 residues. The CDR3 coding sequence is TGCGCCAGCAGCTTGGAGGATAGCTCCTACGAGCAGTACTTC. It encodes CASSLEDSSYEQYF.

This rearrangement joins TRBV18 to TRBJ1-1, with TRBD1 matching over 8 bases. The germline CDR1 and CDR2 sequences are KGHSH and LQKENI. Germline trimming cut 4 bases from V and 1 base from J; bases unmatched to any gene: 5. The CDR3 sequence is 15 residues long. CDR3 protein: CASSLSGTGNTEAFF. CDR3 DNA sequence: TGTGCCAGCTCACTCTCCGGGACAGGGAACACTGAAGCTTTCTTT.

In regard to this clone: Other DNA sequences within the sample encode an identical CDR3. V and J are TRBV5-1 and TRBJ1-1, with a tentative D call TRBD1 (6 bases). Germline V gives CDR1 SGHRS, CDR2 YFSETQ. V lost 2 bases to trimming and J lost 1 base, with 6 bases between them. The CDR3 consists of 13 residues. The CDR3 DNA is TGCGCCAGCAGCTTAGGGGGGAACACTGAAGCTTTCTTT. Residues: CASSLGGNTEAFF.

This clone was observed once. The CDR3 DNA reads TGTGCCAGCAGGGGGGACGGTTCGTACACTGAAGCTTTCTTT. Amino acids: CASRGDGSYTEAFF. This sequence joins TRBV2 and TRBJ1-1; tentative D call: TRBD1 (5 bases). Germline lookup yields CDR1 SNHLY and CDR2 FYNNEI. V was cut by 6 bases and J by 3 bases, with 14 bases left in between. The CDR3 is 14 residues long.

This CDR3 is CAIRGKISSGNTIYF. As DNA, the CDR3 is TGTGCCATCCGGGGAAAGATAAGCTCTGGAAACACCATATATTTT. V is TRBV2 and J is TRBJ1-3; D uncertain. The CDR3 sequence is 15 residues long. Trimming pared 10 bases from V and 0 bases from J, leaving 16 bases between. Germline CDR1 SNHLY, CDR2 FYNNEI.

This clone was seen a single time. V gene TRBV2 combines with J gene TRBJ2-7; TRBD1 might be the D (5 bases). Trimming left V 7 bases short and J 1 base short, with 11 bases between. Germline V CDR1 and CDR2: SNHLY, FYNNEI. This CDR3 spans 13 amino acids. The CDR3 DNA sequence: TGTGCCAGCACCGTACAGGATTCCTACGAGCAGTACTTC. It codes for CASTVQDSYEQYF.

This rearrangement joins TRBV19 to TRBJ1-2; 11 nucleotides agree with TRBD1. Germline V gene sequence: CDR1 LNHDA, CDR2 SQIVND (reference sequence). J lost 7 bases, V lost 5 bases, and 12 bases had no gene match. The CDR3 has 16 amino acids. This CDR3 is CASSQSRDRGTGGYTF. DNA for the CDR3: TGTGCCAGTAGTCAGTCCCGGGACAGGGGGACGGGTGGCTACACCTTC.

This clone appeared a few times. The genes are TRBV14 and TRBJ1-1, with 7 bases aligning to TRBD1. The germline CDR1 and CDR2 sequences are SGHDN and FVKESK. Germline trimming cut 0 bases from V and 3 bases from J; bases unmatched to any gene: 1. The CDR3 is made up of 14 amino acids. The CDR3, as DNA: TGTGCCAGCAGCCAAGAAAGGGGGCACACTGAAGCTTTCTTT. It codes for CASSQERGHTEAFF.

The chain joins TRBV7-9 to TRBJ1-6, with D possibly TRBD1 on 6 matching bases. The V and J ends lost 7 bases and 9 bases respectively, with 22 bases between them. The CDR3 runs to 16 residues. The germline V gene encodes CDR1 SEHNR and CDR2 FQNEAQ (reference sequence). The CDR3 reads CASTLGTGTLSSPLHF. In DNA form, the CDR3 reads TGTGCCAGCACCCTAGGCACAGGGACGCTTAGTTCACCCCTCCACTTT.

V is TRBV6-1 and J is TRBJ2-2, with 9 bases that match TRBD1. Trimming took 7 bases from V and 3 from J; bases not matched to a gene: 6. Germline V gene data show CDR1 as MNHNS and CDR2 as SASEGT. The CDR3 length is 15 residues. This CDR3 is CASTPGTGYTGELFF. The CDR3 nucleotides read TGTGCCAGCACCCCCGGGACAGGGTACACCGGGGAGCTGTTTTTT.

The chain has TRBV7-9 and TRBJ1-1; D might be TRBD1 (6 bases). Per the germline V gene, CDR1 is SEHNR and CDR2 is FQNEAQ (reference sequence). Trimming left V 1 base short and J 1 base short, with 10 bases between. The CDR3 runs 15 residues. The CDR3 loop is CASSLVGRGNTEAFF. The CDR3 DNA is TGTGCCAGCAGCTTAGTTGGCAGGGGGAACACTGAAGCTTTCTTT.

The chain uses TRBV2 and TRBJ2-2, with D perhaps TRBD1 (5 bases). There are 13 residues in the CDR3. V lost 6 bases and J 6 bases, leaving 11 bases between the germline ends. Germline assignment: CDR1 SNHLY and CDR2 FYNNEI. Written as DNA, the CDR3 is TGTGCCAGCAGGGCAGGGTCTCCCGGGGAGCTGTTTTTT. Residues: CASRAGSPGELFF.

The gene calls are TRBV10-3 and TRBJ1-2; 7 bases map to TRBD1. The CDR3 length is 14 residues. Germline assignment: CDR1 ENHRY and CDR2 SYGVKD. Germline trimming cut 0 bases from V and 8 bases from J; bases unmatched to any gene: 6. The CDR3 here is CAISESEGAQGYTF. CDR3 DNA: TGTGCCATCAGTGAGTCGGAGGGGGCGCAGGGCTACACCTTC.